The rows below give T cell receptor beta chains drawn from one sample of a study of T cells expressing NK-cell markers. TCRdb reprocessed the 5' RACE reads, keeping one entry per CDR3 protein, no DNA. This listing includes 500,000 to 700,000 distinct CDR3 sequences. Material: blood T cells: a sorted CD56 or NKG2C T cell subset, CD4+ or CD8+ T cells, or bulk PBMC T cells (not recorded which). The receptors derive from a man younger than 35 in good health. The CDR3 runs from the conserved cysteine through the conserved F or W.

CASSGDSTLSTDTQYF	TRBJ2-3	16	TRBV9
CASSLGLHYGYTF	TRBJ1-2	13	TRBV7-6
CASGLAAADTQYF	TRBJ2-3	13	TRBV4-1
CASSYRVEKLFF	TRBJ1-4	12	TRBV6-6
CASSRRSSDQETQYF	TRBJ2-5	15	TRBV5-1
CASGWAAGGPPDTQYF	TRBJ2-3	16	TRBV12-5
CSVEGGSTSDEQFF	TRBJ2-1	14	TRBV29-1
CASSLASGGGLSYNEQFF	TRBJ2-1	18	TRBV12-3/TRBV12-4
CASSAGTGGSDTQYF	TRBJ2-3	15	TRBV27
CASSLGTFAPYAEQYF	TRBJ2-7	16	TRBV7-6
CASSSTGGTSGSTPRLRIQYF	TRBJ2-4	21	TRBV12-3/TRBV12-4
CASSYQGVGSSYNSPLHF	TRBJ1-6	18	TRBV6-5
CASSLETLGGYTF	TRBJ1-2	13	TRBV5-1
CASSKGGGFAYEQYF	TRBJ2-7	15	TRBV21-1
CSARFQGGYTEAFF	TRBJ1-1	14	TRBV20-1
CSVEDSGLGVLDTQYF	TRBJ2-3	16	TRBV29-1
CASSPNRGEQFF	TRBJ2-1	12	TRBV27
CASTRTSGGPDTQYF	TRBJ2-3	15	TRBV6-2/TRBV6-3
CASSLGDREFHEQFF	TRBJ2-1	15	TRBV5-1
CASSRTVGGETQYF	TRBJ2-5	14	TRBV6-5
CASTPLGGIDGYTF	TRBJ1-2	14	TRBV7-6
CSARDQGQGMYEQYF	TRBJ2-7	15	TRBV20-1
CASSPRLAGELLTEQYF	TRBJ2-7	17	TRBV12-3/TRBV12-4
CASSQGRLVAGGYGELFF	TRBJ2-2	18	TRBV4-1
CASSYTGTSGTMSPDTQYF	TRBJ2-3	19	TRBV7-3
CSARGGSVTGELFF	TRBJ2-2	14	TRBV20-1
CASSLDRGSATNEKLFF	TRBJ1-4	17	TRBV5-6
CASAGPITSYNEQFF	TRBJ2-1	15	TRBV11-2
CASSQRRGQGGTGELFF	TRBJ2-2	17	TRBV6-4
CACNDPVTETQYF	TRBJ2-5	13	TRBV2
CSVEGRQWETQYF	TRBJ2-5	13	TRBV29-1
CASSLSSSYEQYF	TRBJ2-7	13	TRBV7-2
CAISESGSGTGYGYTF	TRBJ1-2	16	TRBV10-3
CASSRVGWNTEAFF	TRBJ1-1	14	TRBV7-9
CSAREGLAVYNEQFF	TRBJ2-1	15	TRBV20-1
CASSPPPITDRGETQYF	TRBJ2-5	17	TRBV4-3
CAIRGTPQETQYF	TRBJ2-5	13	TRBV10-3
CASNDGGGRTDTQYF	TRBJ2-3	15	TRBV5-1
CASSLVRGAGEQFF	TRBJ2-1	14	TRBV7-9
CASSISSGPAHLEQFF	TRBJ2-1	16	TRBV19
CSASDGQGAETQYF	TRBJ2-5	14	TRBV20-1
CASSADIWRDRVTDTQYF	TRBJ2-3	18	TRBV5-5
CASTQSGNSPLHF	TRBJ1-6	13	TRBV27
CATSDLAGTSYNEQFF	TRBJ2-1	16	TRBV24-1
CASSPLQGTKNIQYF	TRBJ2-4	15	TRBV5-1
CASSQAPALAGVISYEQYF	TRBJ2-7	19	TRBV4-3
CSAQTSGSPTGELFF	TRBJ2-2	15	TRBV29-1
CASSRAGGYAGELFF	TRBJ2-2	15	TRBV19
CASSTDSIQETQYF	TRBJ2-5	14	TRBV5-1
CSATLANSYEQYF	TRBJ2-7	13	TRBV20-1
CASTEVSRHYGYTF	TRBJ1-2	14	TRBV12-3/TRBV12-4
CSVEERETSGRFLWGYNEQFF	TRBJ2-1	21	TRBV29-1
CASSLDQGNAYNEQFF	TRBJ2-1	16	TRBV5-1